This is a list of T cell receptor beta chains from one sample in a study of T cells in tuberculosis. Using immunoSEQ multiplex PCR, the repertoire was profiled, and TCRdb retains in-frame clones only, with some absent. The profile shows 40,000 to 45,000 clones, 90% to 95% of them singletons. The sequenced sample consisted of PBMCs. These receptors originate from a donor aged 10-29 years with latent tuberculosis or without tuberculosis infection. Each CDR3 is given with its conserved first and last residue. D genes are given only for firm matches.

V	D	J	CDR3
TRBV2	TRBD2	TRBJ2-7	CASREGLADSYEQYF
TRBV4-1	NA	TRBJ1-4	CASSQPGRSTNEKLFF
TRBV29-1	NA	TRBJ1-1	CSVEVLEWGVDTEAFF
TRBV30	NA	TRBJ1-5	CAWGRGKPQHF
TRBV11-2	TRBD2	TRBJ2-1	CASSQAGEDEQFF
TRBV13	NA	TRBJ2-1	CASSLRSGAYNEQFF
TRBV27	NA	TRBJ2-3	CASSLISGRVADTQYF
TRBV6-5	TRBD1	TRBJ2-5	CASSSRDRDWQETQYF
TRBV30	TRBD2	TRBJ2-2	CAWSVASGATGELFF
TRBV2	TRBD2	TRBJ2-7	CASSEKGLAGEWEQYF
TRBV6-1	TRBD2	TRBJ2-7	CASSEREGRYEQYF
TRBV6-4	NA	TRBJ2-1	CASSDRSNPSYNEQFF
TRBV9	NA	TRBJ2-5	CASSVEELGAGNFQETQYF
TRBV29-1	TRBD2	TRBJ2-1	CSVGSSGFNNEQFF
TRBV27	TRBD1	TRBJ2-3	CASSLTSPTGGTDTQYF
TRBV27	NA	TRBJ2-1	CAFEEEKYNEQFF
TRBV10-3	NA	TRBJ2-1	CAIKEDNYNEQFF
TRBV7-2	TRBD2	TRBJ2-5	CASSLFGGGETQYF
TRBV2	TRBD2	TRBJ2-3	CASSGTQAGWWDTQYF
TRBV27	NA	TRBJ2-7	CASRRGGSYEQYF
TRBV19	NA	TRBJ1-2	CASSIGTGFGYGYTF
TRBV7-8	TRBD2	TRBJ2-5	CASSASLAGLQETQYF